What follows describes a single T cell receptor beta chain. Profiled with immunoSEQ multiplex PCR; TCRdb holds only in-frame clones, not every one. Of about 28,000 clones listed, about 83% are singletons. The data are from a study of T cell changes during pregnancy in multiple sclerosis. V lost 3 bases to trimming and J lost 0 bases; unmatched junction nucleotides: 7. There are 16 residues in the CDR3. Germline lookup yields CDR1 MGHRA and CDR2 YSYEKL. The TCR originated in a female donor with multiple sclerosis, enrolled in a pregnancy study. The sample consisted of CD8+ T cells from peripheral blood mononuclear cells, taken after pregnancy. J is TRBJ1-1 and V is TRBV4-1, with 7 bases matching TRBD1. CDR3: CASSQGTAYLNTEAFF. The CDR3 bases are TGCGCCAGCAGCCAGGGGACAGCCTATTTGAACACTGAAGCTTTCTTT.